This T cell receptor (beta chain) was obtained from a study of T cells in women clearing cervical HPV infection. Study-wide context: Case blood was drawn when the lesion was first found; control blood after infection became undetectable.

The CDR3 contains 15 residues. CDR1 is LNHDA, CDR2 SQIVND, per germline (reference sequence). Sequencing used immunoSEQ multiplex PCR; TCRdb keeps in-frame clones, though not all of them. The sample holds 25,000 to 35,000 clones. Comments on this clone: The CDR3 end lies 3 residues beyond the end of the read and is filled in from the germline J gene.

The sequence came from a woman between 18 and 75 years old with a cervical HPV16 infection that either progressed to CIN3+ or cleared (not recorded which). The sample comprised blood buffy coat. V and J are TRBV19 and TRBJ2-2, with D maybe TRBD1 (8 bases). CDR3 bases read: TGTGCCAGTAGTGGTTACAGGGGGGGAGTTGAAAAG. Its translation: CASSGYRGGVEK. The entire CDR3 protein is CASSGYRGGVEKLFF.